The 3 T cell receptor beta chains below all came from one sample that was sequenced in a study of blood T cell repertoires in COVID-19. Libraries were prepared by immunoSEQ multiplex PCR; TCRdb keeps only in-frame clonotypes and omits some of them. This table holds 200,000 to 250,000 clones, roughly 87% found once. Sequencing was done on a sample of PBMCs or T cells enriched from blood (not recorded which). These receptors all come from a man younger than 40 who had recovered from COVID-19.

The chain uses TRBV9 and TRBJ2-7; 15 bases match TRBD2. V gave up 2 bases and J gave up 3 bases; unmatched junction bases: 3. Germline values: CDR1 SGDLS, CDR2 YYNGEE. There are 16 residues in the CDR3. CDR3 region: CASSVGTSGRLYEQYF. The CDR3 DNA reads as TGTGCCAGCAGCGTTGGGACTAGCGGGAGGCTCTACGAGCAGTACTTC.

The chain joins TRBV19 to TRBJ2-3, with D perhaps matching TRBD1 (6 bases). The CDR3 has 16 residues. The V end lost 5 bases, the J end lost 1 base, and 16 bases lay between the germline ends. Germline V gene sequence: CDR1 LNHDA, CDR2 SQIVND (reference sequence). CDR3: CASSPSGAPGTDTQYF. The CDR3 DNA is TGTGCCAGTAGTCCCTCAGGGGCTCCCGGCACAGATACGCAGTATTTT.

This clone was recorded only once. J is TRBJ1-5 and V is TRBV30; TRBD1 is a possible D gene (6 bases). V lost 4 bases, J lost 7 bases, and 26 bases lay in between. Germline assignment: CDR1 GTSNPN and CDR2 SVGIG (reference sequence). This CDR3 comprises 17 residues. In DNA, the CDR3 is TGTGCCTGGACAAGCGGGACACAAGGTCGAGGTTACCAGCCCCAGCATTTT. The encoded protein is CAWTSGTQGRGYQPQHF. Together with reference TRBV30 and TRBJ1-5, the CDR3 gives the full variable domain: SQTIHQWPATLVQPVGSPLSLECTVEGTSNPNLYWYRQAAGRGLQLLFYSVGIGQISSEVPQNLSASRPQDRQFILSSKKLLLSDSGFYLCAWTSGTQGRGYQPQHFGDGTRLSIL.